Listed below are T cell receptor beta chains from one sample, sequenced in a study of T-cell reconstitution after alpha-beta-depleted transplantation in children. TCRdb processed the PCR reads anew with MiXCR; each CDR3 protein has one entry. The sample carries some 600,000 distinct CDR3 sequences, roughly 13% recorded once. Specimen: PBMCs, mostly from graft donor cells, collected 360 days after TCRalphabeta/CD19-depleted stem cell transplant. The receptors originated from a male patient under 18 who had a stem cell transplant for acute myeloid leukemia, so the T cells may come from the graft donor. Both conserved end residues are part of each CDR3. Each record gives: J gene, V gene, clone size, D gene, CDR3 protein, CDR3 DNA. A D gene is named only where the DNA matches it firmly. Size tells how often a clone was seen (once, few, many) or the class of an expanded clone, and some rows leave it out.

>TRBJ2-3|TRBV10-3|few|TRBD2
CAISPVAGGGADTQYF
TGTGCCATCAGCCCAGTAGCGGGAGGTGGCGCAGATACGCAGTATTTT
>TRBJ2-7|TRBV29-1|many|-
CSVAGELIHEQYF
TGCAGCGTTGCAGGGGAGTTGATCCACGAGCAGTACTTC
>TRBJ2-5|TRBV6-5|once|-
CASSYFWPQETQYF
TGTGCCAGCAGTTACTTCTGGCCTCAAGAGACCCAGTACTTC
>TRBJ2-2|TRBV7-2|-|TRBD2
CASSLWAPLAGEYVGGTGELFF
TGTGCCAGCAGCTTATGGGCCCCACTAGCGGGAGAATATGTGGGAGGAACCGGGGAGCTGTTTTTT
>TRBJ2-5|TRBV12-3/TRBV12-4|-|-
CASSFLEISQETQYF
TGTGCCAGCAGTTTCTTAGAAATCTCCCAAGAGACCCAGTACTTC
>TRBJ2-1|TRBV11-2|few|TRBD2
CASSALLASDEQFF
TGTGCCAGCAGCGCCTTACTAGCGTCCGATGAGCAGTTCTTC
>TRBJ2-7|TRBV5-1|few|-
CASSGGVTYEQYF
TGCGCCAGCAGCGGGGGCGTGACCTACGAGCAGTACTTC
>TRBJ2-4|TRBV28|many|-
CASSPPGHPKNIQYF
TGTGCCAGCAGCCCCCCAGGACACCCGAAAAACATTCAGTACTTC
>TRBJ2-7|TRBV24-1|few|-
CATSDRQAGSNEQYF
TGTGCCACCAGTGATCGGCAGGCGGGAAGCAACGAGCAGTACTTC
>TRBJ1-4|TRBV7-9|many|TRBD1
CASSLSPGTGLEKLFF
TGTGCCAGCAGCTTAAGTCCCGGGACAGGGCTTGAAAAACTGTTTTTT
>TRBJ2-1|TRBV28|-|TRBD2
CASSLDGTSGRAGLFF
TGTGCCAGCAGTTTGGACGGGACTAGCGGGAGGGCCGGTCTGTTCTTC
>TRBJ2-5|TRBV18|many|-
CASSPNRGGETQYF
TGTGCCAGCTCACCGAACCGGGGTGGGGAGACCCAGTACTTC
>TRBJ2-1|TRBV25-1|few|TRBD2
CASSEWASGSYNEQFF
TGTGCCAGCAGTGAATGGGCTAGCGGGAGCTACAATGAGCAGTTCTTC
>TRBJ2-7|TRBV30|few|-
CAWSASLTYEQYF
TGTGCCTGGAGTGCTAGTTTAACCTACGAGCAGTACTTC
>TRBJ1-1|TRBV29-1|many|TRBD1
CSVRQGAMNTEAFF
TGCAGCGTTAGACAGGGGGCAATGAACACTGAAGCTTTCTTT
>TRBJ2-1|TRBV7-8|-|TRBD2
CASSLYLQRLAGGDEQFF
TGTGCCAGCAGCTTGTATCTACAGAGACTAGCGGGAGGAGATGAGCAGTTCTTC
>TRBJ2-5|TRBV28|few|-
CASSLSYREETQYF
TGTGCCAGCAGTTTGAGCTACAGGGAAGAGACCCAGTACTTC
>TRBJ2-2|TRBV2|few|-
CASMKSENTGELFF
TGTGCCAGCATGAAATCGGAAAACACCGGGGAGCTGTTTTTT
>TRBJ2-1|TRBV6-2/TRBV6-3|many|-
CASSSGPTSYNEQFF
TGTGCCAGCAGTTCCGGGCCCACCTCCTACAATGAGCAGTTCTTC
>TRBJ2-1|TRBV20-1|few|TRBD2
CSARDYSGLAGGPYNEQFF
TGCAGTGCTAGAGATTATAGCGGACTAGCGGGAGGGCCGTACAATGAGCAGTTCTTC
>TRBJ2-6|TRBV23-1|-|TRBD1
CASSPLPGQVLYSGANVLTF
TGCGCCAGCAGTCCACTACCAGGACAGGTCCTTTACTCTGGGGCCAACGTCCTGACTTTC
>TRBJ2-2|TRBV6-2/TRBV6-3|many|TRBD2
CASSKTSGHTGELFF
TGTGCCAGCAGCAAGACTAGCGGTCACACCGGGGAGCTGTTTTTT
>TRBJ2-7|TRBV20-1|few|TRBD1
CSARADRQGVTYEQYF
TGCAGTGCTAGAGCCGATCGTCAGGGGGTAACCTACGAGCAGTACTTC
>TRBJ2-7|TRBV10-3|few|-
CAISESVAASYEQYF
TGTGCCATCAGTGAGTCGGTAGCGGCCTCCTACGAGCAGTACTTC
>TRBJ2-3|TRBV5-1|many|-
CASRGAGPAASTDTQYF
TGCGCCAGCAGGGGGGCGGGCCCAGCGGCTAGCACAGATACGCAGTATTTT
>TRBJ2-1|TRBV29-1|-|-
CSGTTGRAYNEQFF
TGCAGCGGCACGACAGGGAGGGCCTACAATGAGCAGTTCTTC
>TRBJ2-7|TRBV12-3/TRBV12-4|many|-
CASSPGVHEQYF
TGTGCCAGCAGCCCTGGGGTTCACGAGCAGTACTTC
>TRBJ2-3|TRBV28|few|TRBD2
CASSSGLAGGPGRDTQYF
TGTGCCAGCAGTTCGGGACTAGCGGGAGGGCCAGGGAGAGATACGCAGTATTTT
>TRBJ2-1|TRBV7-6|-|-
CASSLAWDFYNEQFF
TGTGCCAGCAGCTTAGCTTGGGATTTCTACAATGAGCAGTTCTTC
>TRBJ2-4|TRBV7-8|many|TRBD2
CASSPRLAGGLRENIQYF
TGTGCCAGCAGCCCACGACTAGCGGGAGGTCTAAGGGAAAACATTCAGTACTTC
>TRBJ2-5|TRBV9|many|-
CASSVALLGETQYF
TGTGCCAGCAGCGTAGCCTTGTTGGGGGAGACCCAGTACTTC
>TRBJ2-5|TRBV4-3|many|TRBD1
CASSPEDRAHGRETQYF
TGCGCCAGCAGCCCTGAGGACAGGGCCCATGGTAGAGAGACCCAGTACTTC
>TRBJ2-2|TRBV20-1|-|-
CSADPGQGTGELFF
TGCAGTGCGGACCCGGGGCAGGGAACCGGGGAGCTGTTTTTT
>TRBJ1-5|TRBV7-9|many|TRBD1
CASSPIGQGRQPQHF
TGTGCCAGCAGCCCCATCGGACAGGGTAGACAGCCCCAGCATTTT
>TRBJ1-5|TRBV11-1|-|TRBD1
CASSTTVSGTGLTQHF
TGTGCCAGCAGCACGACTGTTTCTGGGACAGGGTTGACCCAGCATTTT
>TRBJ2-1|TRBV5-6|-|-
CASSLPKRARDGEQFF
TGTGCCAGCAGCTTGCCCAAAAGGGCCCGAGATGGTGAGCAGTTCTTC
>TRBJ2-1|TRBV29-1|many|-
CSVASSYNEQFF
TGCAGCGTTGCTAGCTCCTACAATGAGCAGTTCTTC
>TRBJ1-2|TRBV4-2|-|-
CASSQDREVGFYGYTF
TGTGCCAGCAGCCAAGATAGGGAGGTGGGGTTCTATGGCTACACCTTC
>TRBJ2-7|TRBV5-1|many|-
CASSLGQGLYEQYF
TGCGCCAGCAGCTTGGGACAGGGACTCTACGAGCAGTACTTC
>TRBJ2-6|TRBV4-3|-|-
CASSQDGGAGANVLTF
TGCGCCAGCAGCCAAGATGGAGGAGCTGGGGCCAACGTCCTGACTTTC
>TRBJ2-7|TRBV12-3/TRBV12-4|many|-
CASSYHDGSYEQYF
TGTGCCAGCAGTTACCACGACGGTTCCTACGAGCAGTACTTC
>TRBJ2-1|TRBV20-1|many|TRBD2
CSARGTSGYNEQFF
TGCAGTGCTAGAGGGACTAGCGGCTACAATGAGCAGTTCTTC
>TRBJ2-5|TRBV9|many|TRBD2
CASSPNSGGTQYF
TGTGCCAGCAGCCCAAACTCGGGGGGGACCCAGTACTTC
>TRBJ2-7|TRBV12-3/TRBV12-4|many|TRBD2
CASGGTSTEQYF
TGTGCCAGCGGTGGGACTAGCACCGAGCAGTACTTC
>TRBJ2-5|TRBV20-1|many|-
CSHKTPGQETQYF
TGCAGTCATAAGACCCCAGGCCAAGAGACCCAGTACTTC
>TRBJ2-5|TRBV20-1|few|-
CSARDPHAFQETQYF
TGCAGTGCTAGAGATCCACACGCGTTCCAAGAGACCCAGTACTTC
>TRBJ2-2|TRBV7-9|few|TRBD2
CASSLLGAGVVTGELFF
TGTGCCAGCAGCTTATTGGGAGCGGGAGTAGTGACCGGGGAGCTGTTTTTT
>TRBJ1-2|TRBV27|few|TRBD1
CASSYQGVYGYTF
TGTGCCAGCAGTTACCAGGGGGTCTATGGCTACACCTTC
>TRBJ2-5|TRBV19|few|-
CASSMKETQYF
TGTGCCAGTAGTATGAAGGAGACCCAGTACTTC
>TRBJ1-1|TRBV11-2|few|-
CASSSDGWNTEAFF
TGTGCCAGCAGCTCGGACGGTTGGAACACTGAAGCTTTCTTT
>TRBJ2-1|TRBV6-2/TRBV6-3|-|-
CASSYTRYNEQFF
TGTGCCAGCAGTTACACCCGATACAATGAGCAGTTCTTC
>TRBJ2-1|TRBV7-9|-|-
CASSSPRDWNNEQFF
TGTGCCAGCAGCTCCCCCCGGGACTGGAACAATGAGCAGTTCTTC
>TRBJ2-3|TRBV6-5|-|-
CASSYPPWGTDTQYF
TGTGCCAGCAGTTACCCGCCTTGGGGCACAGATACGCAGTATTTT
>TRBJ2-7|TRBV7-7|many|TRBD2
CASSPLAGGTYEQYF
TGTGCTAGCAGCCCTCTGGCGGGAGGAACCTACGAGCAGTACTTC
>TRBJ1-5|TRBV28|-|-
CASSFGGGLIGAQHF
TGTGCCAGCAGTTTTGGGGGGGGTCTAATCGGGGCCCAGCATTTT
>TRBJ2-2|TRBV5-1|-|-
CASSSAVGNTWELFF
TGCGCCAGCAGCTCGGCCGTGGGAAACACCTGGGAGCTGTTTTTT
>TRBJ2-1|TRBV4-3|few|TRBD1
CASSHTGTGYNEQFF
TGCGCCAGCAGCCATACCGGGACAGGCTACAATGAGCAGTTCTTC